This passage covers 27 T cell receptor beta chains from one sample sequenced in a study of blood T cell repertoires in COVID-19. Using immunoSEQ multiplex PCR, the repertoire was profiled, and TCRdb retains in-frame clones only, with some absent. The table records some 14,000 clones, 82% of them present only once. The sequenced sample consisted of peripheral blood. All receptors derive from a man older than 75 with active or convalescent COVID-19.

The chain is built from TRBV11-3 and TRBJ1-5, with TRBD1 matching 10 bases. Trimming at V came to 0 bases and at J to 2 bases, leaving 7 bases not matched to a gene. Germline CDR1 reads SGHNT; CDR2 reads YENEEA. This CDR3 spans 18 amino acids. The CDR3, as DNA: TGTGCCAGCAGCTTAGAGGGGACAGGGGCGTGGGGCAATCAGCCCCAGCATTTT. Translating it yields CASSLEGTGAWGNQPQHF. Full variable domain (outside the CDR3, taken from reference TRBV11-3 and TRBJ1-5): EAGVVQSPRYKIIEKKQPVAFWCNPISGHNTLYWYLQNLGQGPELLIRYENEEAVDDSQLPKDRFSAERLKGVDSTLKIQPAELGDSAVYLCASSLEGTGAWGNQPQHFGDGTRLSIL.

J is TRBJ2-3 and V is TRBV9, with TRBD2 matching 13 bases. V lost 0 bases and J lost 3; bases outside the gene matches: 4. The germline CDR1 and CDR2 sequences are SGDLS and YYNGEE. The CDR3 extends over 17 amino acids. The CDR3 loop is CASSVVGTSGVTDTQYF. CDR3 DNA sequence: TGTGCCAGCAGCGTAGTCGGGACTAGCGGGGTTACAGATACGCAGTATTTT.

This chain uses TRBV7-9 with TRBJ2-1; 8 nucleotides match TRBD2. CDR1 and CDR2 from the germline V gene are SEHNR and FQNEAQ (reference sequence). V was clipped by 5 bases and J by 3 bases; unmatched bases: 9. The CDR3 is made up of 16 amino acids. CDR3 nucleotides: TGTGCCAGCAGCGACACCGGGACTAGTTACTACAATGAGCAGTTCTTC. Protein product: CASSDTGTSYYNEQFF.

The gene calls are TRBV7-2 and TRBJ1-6; D is possibly TRBD1 (5 bases). Trimming removed 1 base at V and 7 bases at J, with 11 bases between. CDR1 and CDR2 from the germline V gene are SGHTA and FQGNSA. The CDR3 totals 15 residues. The CDR3 is CASSLEFQGNSPLHF. DNA for the CDR3: TGTGCCAGCAGCTTAGAATTCCAGGGAAATTCACCCCTCCACTTT.

The gene calls are TRBV28 and TRBJ1-2, with D uncertain. Trimming took 1 base from V and 4 from J, leaving 7 bases between them. Germline loops: CDR1 MDHEN, CDR2 SYDVKM. The CDR3 spans 13 residues. The CDR3 loop reads CASSLSGSYGYTF. The CDR3, as DNA: TGTGCCAGCAGTTTATCGGGATCCTATGGCTACACCTTC.

The chain uses TRBV7-3 and TRBJ1-2; D is ambiguous. CDR3 length: 15 amino acids. The V end lost 5 bases, the J end lost 4 bases, and 17 bases lay between the germline ends. Germline V gene sequence: CDR1 SGHTA, CDR2 FQGTGA. The CDR3 protein is CASSLGSGGSYGYTF. CDR3 bases: TGTGCCAGCAGCCTAGGGAGTGGCGGTAGCTATGGCTACACCTTC.

V is TRBV3-1 (or the pseudogene TRBV3-2) and J is TRBJ1-4; D might be TRBD1 (5 bases). V lost 0 bases and J 6 bases, leaving 14 bases between the germline ends. Germline CDR1 is LGHDT and CDR2 is YNNKEL (reference sequence). The CDR3 extends over 16 amino acids. CDR3 coding DNA: TGTGCCAGCAGCCAAGATGTGGGGGGTTATGATGAAAAACTGTTTTTT. This gives the protein CASSQDVGGYDEKLFF.

A few counts support this clone. V usage is TRBV11-2 and J usage is TRBJ1-2; 9 bases map to TRBD1. The CDR3 runs 15 residues. V shed 5 bases and J 3 bases; nucleotides not matched to a gene: 7. The germline V gene has CDR1 SGHAT and CDR2 FQNNGV. CDR3 sequence reads: CASSINRGRDYGYTF. The CDR3 DNA reads as TGTGCCAGCAGCATCAACAGGGGGCGCGACTATGGCTACACCTTC. The full variable domain, with the rest looked up from reference TRBV11-2 and TRBJ1-2, is EAGVAQSPRYKIIEKRQSVAFWCNPISGHATLYWYQQILGQGPKLLIQFQNNGVVDDSQLPKDRFSAERLKGVDSTLKIQPAKLEDSAVYLCASSINRGRDYGYTFGSGTRLTVV.

The V call is TRBV6-2 or TRBV6-3, the J call TRBJ2-3, with 8 positions matching TRBD2. The germline V gene has CDR1 MNHEY and CDR2 SVGEGT. CDR3 length: 20 amino acids. V was pared by 5 bases and J by 4 bases, with 23 bases of the junction left unmatched. CDR3 coding DNA: TGTGCCAGCAGTAACCCGAGTCCTGGGCGGGGGGCGTTTACGGCAGATACGCAGTATTTT. Translated, it gives CASSNPSPGRGAFTADTQYF.

The chain links TRBV5-1 to TRBJ2-2; 12 bases map to TRBD1. The CDR3 contains 15 residues. In germline, CDR1 is SGHRS, CDR2 YFSETQ. Trimming removed 4 bases from V and 6 bases from J; junction bases left unmatched: 4. The CDR3 DNA follows: TGCGCCAGCAGCGCGGGACAGGGGGCGTCCGGGGAGCTGTTTTTT. Translated: CASSAGQGASGELFF. Looking up the rest from reference TRBV5-1 and TRBJ2-2 gives the full variable domain: KAGVTQTPRYLIKTRGQQVTLSCSPISGHRSVSWYQQTPGQGLQFLFEYFSETQRNKGNFPGRFSGRQFSNSRSEMNVSTLELGDSALYLCASSAGQGASGELFFGEGSRLTVL.

The chain joins TRBV19 to TRBJ1-6, with TRBD1 matching 7 bases. The germline gives CDR1 LNHDA, CDR2 SQIVND (reference sequence). The junction had 9 bases not matched to a gene; V was cut back by 3 bases and J by 10 bases. The CDR3 consists of 15 residues. CDR3 sequence reads: CASSIRGYFGSPLHF. The CDR3 DNA follows: TGTGCCAGTAGTATCAGGGGGTACTTTGGATCACCCCTCCACTTT.

V gene TRBV15 combines with J gene TRBJ2-1, with a possible D match to TRBD1 (5 bases). CDR3 length: 14 amino acids. The germline V gene has CDR1 LNHNV and CDR2 YYDKDF (reference sequence). V was shortened by 1 base and J by 5 bases, with 9 bases between the two germline ends. The CDR3 spells CATSRARQNNEQFF. DNA for the CDR3: TGTGCCACCAGCAGAGCTCGACAGAACAATGAGCAGTTCTTC.

V usage is TRBV9 and J usage is TRBJ2-5, with D perhaps matching TRBD1 (5 bases). The CDR3 length is 14 residues. Trimming took off 0 bases at V and 1 base at J, with 7 bases between the two ends. Germline V gene data show CDR1 as SGDLS and CDR2 as YYNGEE. For the CDR3, the DNA is TGTGCCAGCAGCGTAGGCAGGGTCCAAGAGACCCAGTACTTC. This translates into CASSVGRVQETQYF.

This chain joins TRBV15 and TRBJ1-5, with D tentatively TRBD1 (5 bases). Germline V gives CDR1 LNHNV, CDR2 YYDKDF (reference sequence). The CDR3 has 14 residues. Trimming cost V 5 bases and J 6 bases, with 14 bases left between them. In DNA, the CDR3 is TGTGCCACCAGCGGGGCTGGGGGGATTCAGCCCCAGCATTTT. It yields the protein CATSGAGGIQPQHF.

By its share, this clone is medium-sized. V and J are TRBV3-1 (or the pseudogene TRBV3-2) and TRBJ1-2, with 7 positions matching TRBD1. The CDR3 spans 14 residues. The germline gives CDR1 LGHDT, CDR2 YNNKEL (reference sequence). V lost 4 bases, J lost 4 bases, and 6 bases stayed unmatched. The CDR3 DNA is TGTGCCAGCAGCCCCCGACAGGGTTCCTATGGCTACACCTTC. Translating gives CASSPRQGSYGYTF.

The chain combines TRBV3-1 (or the pseudogene TRBV3-2) with TRBJ2-3; D perhaps matches TRBD2 (6 bases). Trimming removed 4 bases at V and 8 bases at J, with 13 bases between. Germline CDR1 LGHDT, CDR2 YNNKEL (reference sequence). This CDR3 is built from 13 residues. The chain's CDR3 is CASSPRLEGTQYF. The CDR3 DNA reads TGTGCCAGCAGCCCAAGACTGGAGGGTACGCAGTATTTT.

V gene TRBV30 combines with J gene TRBJ1-5; TRBD1 agrees at 8 bases. J lost 6 bases, V lost 2 bases, and 3 bases had no gene match. The CDR3 spans 13 residues. The germline CDR1 and CDR2 sequences are GTSNPN and SVGIG (reference sequence). Here the CDR3 reads CAWSSGGAQPQHF. The CDR3 nucleotides read TGTGCCTGGAGTTCAGGGGGCGCTCAGCCCCAGCATTTT. Supplemented by reference TRBV30 and TRBJ1-5, the full variable domain reads SQTIHQWPATLVQPVGSPLSLECTVEGTSNPNLYWYRQAAGRGLQLLFYSVGIGQISSEVPQNLSASRPQDRQFILSSKKLLLSDSGFYLCAWSSGGAQPQHFGDGTRLSIL.

This chain joins TRBV7-9 and TRBJ2-7; D unclear. The V end lost 3 bases, the J end lost 3 bases, and 9 bases lay between the germline ends. Germline V gene sequence: CDR1 SEHNR, CDR2 FQNEAQ (reference sequence). The CDR3 extends over 13 amino acids. The CDR3 DNA reads as TGTGCCAGCAGCTTCTTATATAGCTACGAGCAGTACTTC. Amino acid sequence: CASSFLYSYEQYF.

There are a few counts of this clone. The chain uses TRBV29-1 and TRBJ2-5; 9 bases match TRBD1. The CDR3 covers 13 residues. The germline gives CDR1 SQVTM, CDR2 ANQGSEA. For the CDR3, the DNA is TGCAGTCTCCGGGACAGGGATTGGGAGACCCAGTACTTC. It codes for CSLRDRDWETQYF.

This clone turned up a few times. The rearrangement uses TRBV21-1 and TRBJ1-6; the table's D call, TRBD1, has no DNA check behind it. TRBV21-1 is shown as a pseudogene. The CDR3 is 16 residues long. This CDR3 is CASSLPGDRRNSPLHF. The DNA for the CDR3 is TGTGCCAGCAGCCTCCCTGGGGACAGGCGCAATTCACCCCTCCACTTT.

This clone appeared once. J is TRBJ1-5 and V is TRBV19; possible D gene TRBD1, 5 bases. V gave up 7 bases and J gave up 2 bases, with 15 bases separating them. This CDR3 spans 15 amino acids. Germline V gene sequence: CDR1 LNHDA, CDR2 SQIVND (reference sequence). The CDR3 region is CASIGRGQGNQPQHF. The DNA of the CDR3 is TGTGCCAGTATTGGAAGGGGCCAGGGCAATCAGCCCCAGCATTTT.

This sequence joins TRBV29-1 and TRBJ2-2, with 15 positions matching TRBD2. Germline CDR1 is SQVTM and CDR2 is ANQGSEA. Trimming at V came to 6 bases and at J to 5 bases, leaving 4 bases not matched to a gene. This CDR3 spans 15 amino acids. As DNA, the CDR3 is TGCAGCGTCCAGGGGACTAGCGGGAGGACCGGGGAGCTGTTTTTT. This translates into CSVQGTSGRTGELFF.

The V call is TRBV27, the J call TRBJ2-3, with 9 bases identical to TRBD2. The V gene end was trimmed by 2 bases and the J gene end by 6 bases; junction bases not matched to a gene: 3. Germline V gives CDR1 MNHEY, CDR2 SMNVEV (reference sequence). This CDR3 is 14 amino acids long. CDR3 sequence (DNA): TGTGCCAGCAGTTTAGCGACTAGCGGTGATACGCAGTATTTT. Translation gives CASSLATSGDTQYF.

The table lists this clone with a count of one. The chain carries TRBV24-1 and TRBJ2-3; TRBD1 matches at 8 bases. The CDR3 has 14 amino acids. V trimming: 5 bases; J trimming: 1 base; junction bases outside the gene matches: 1. Germline V gene sequence: CDR1 KGHDR, CDR2 SFDVKD. In DNA form, the CDR3 reads TGTGCCACCAGTGTACAGGGGGGCACAGATACGCAGTATTTT. Residues: CATSVQGGTDTQYF.

The V and J genes are TRBV4-1 and TRBJ2-1; TRBD2 matches at 8 bases. The CDR3 sequence is 16 residues long. V was clipped by 2 bases and J by 6 bases; unmatched bases: 9. CDR1 is MGHRA and CDR2 is YSYEKL in the germline V gene. The CDR3 DNA reads as TGCGCCAGCAGCCAAAACGGGGGGGCGGGGAGCAATGAGCAGTTCTTC. Translating it yields CASSQNGGAGSNEQFF.

This clone was counted a single time. V and J are TRBV27 and TRBJ1-1; D unclear. V was clipped by 2 bases and J by 2 bases, with 9 bases between them. This CDR3 is 14 amino acids long. Per germline, CDR1 MNHEY and CDR2 SMNVEV (reference sequence). CDR3 in amino acids: CASSLGEFNTEAFF. The CDR3 DNA follows: TGTGCCAGCAGTTTAGGGGAGTTTAACACTGAAGCTTTCTTT.

The rearrangement uses TRBV12-5 and TRBJ2-5, with TRBD1 matching over 8 bases. This CDR3 has 15 amino acids. The V gene end was trimmed by 1 base and the J gene end by 2 bases; junction bases not matched to a gene: 3. Per germline, CDR1 LGHNT and CDR2 FRNRAP. The CDR3 bases are TGTGCTAGTGGTTTGGGGACAGGGTTACAAGAGACCCAGTACTTC. Its protein is CASGLGTGLQETQYF. The entire variable domain, with the rest obtained from reference TRBV12-5 and TRBJ2-5, is as follows: DARVTQTPRHKVTEMGQEVTMRCQPILGHNTVFWYRQTMMQGLELLAYFRNRAPLDDSGMPKDRFSAEMPDATLATLKIQPSEPRDSAVYFCASGLGTGLQETQYFGPGTRLLVL.